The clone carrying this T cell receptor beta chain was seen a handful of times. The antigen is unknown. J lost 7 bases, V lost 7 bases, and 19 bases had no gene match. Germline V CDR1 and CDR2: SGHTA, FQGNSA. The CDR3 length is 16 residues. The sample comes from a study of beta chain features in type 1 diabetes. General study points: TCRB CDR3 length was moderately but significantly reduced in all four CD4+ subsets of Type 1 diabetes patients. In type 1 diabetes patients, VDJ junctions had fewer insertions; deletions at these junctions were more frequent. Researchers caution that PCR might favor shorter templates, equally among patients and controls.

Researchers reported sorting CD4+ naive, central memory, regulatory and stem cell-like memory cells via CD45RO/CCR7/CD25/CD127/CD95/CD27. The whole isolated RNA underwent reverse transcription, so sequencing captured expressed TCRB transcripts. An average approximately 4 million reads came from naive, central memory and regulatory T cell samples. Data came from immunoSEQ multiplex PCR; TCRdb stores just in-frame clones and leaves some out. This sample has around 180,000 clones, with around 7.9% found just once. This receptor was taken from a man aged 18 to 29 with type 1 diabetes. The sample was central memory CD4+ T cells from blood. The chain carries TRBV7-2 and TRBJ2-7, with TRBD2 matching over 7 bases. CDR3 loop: CASKLAREVPSGEQYF. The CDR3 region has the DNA TGTGCCAGCAAGCTTGCCCGGGAGGTCCCCTCGGGGGAGCAGTACTTC.